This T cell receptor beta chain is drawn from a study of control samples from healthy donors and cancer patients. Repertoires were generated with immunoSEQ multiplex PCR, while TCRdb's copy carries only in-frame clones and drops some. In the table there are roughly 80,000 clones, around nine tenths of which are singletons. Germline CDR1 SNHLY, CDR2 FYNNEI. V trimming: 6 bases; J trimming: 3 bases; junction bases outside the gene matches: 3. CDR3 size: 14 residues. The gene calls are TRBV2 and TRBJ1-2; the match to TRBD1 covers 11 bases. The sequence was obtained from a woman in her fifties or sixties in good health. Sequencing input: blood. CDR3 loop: CASRKGQGDYGYTF. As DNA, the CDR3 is TGTGCCAGCAGGAAGGGACAGGGGGACTATGGCTACACCTTC.